The table lists the clone carrying this TCR beta chain with a count of one. These data are taken from a study of technical replicates of blood from a handful of donors. Germline assignment: CDR1 LGHNA and CDR2 YSLEER. This CDR3 is built from 16 residues. Trimming took 4 bases from V and 5 from J; bases not matched to a gene: 10. Assay: immunoSEQ multiplex PCR; the TCRdb copy retains only in-frame clones and omits some. This sample has around 69,000 clones, with about 86% found just once. Sequencing used PBMCs. The V call is TRBV4-3, the J call TRBJ1-1, with 10 bases lining up with TRBD1. The clonotype comes from a human donor in good health. Some clones in this sample may be carry-over from other donors' samples. The CDR3 spells CASSLGPGTGDTEAFF. In nucleotides, the CDR3 is TGCGCCAGCAGCCTCGGGCCAGGGACAGGGGATACTGAAGCTTTCTTT.